The 5 T cell receptor beta chains presented below share a single source sample, sequenced in a study of breast tumors, draining lymph nodes, adjacent tissues. TCRdb ran MiXCR on the multiplex PCR reads and lists one entry per CDR3 protein. Among around 290,000 distinct CDR3 sequences listed, around 30% were seen once. Samples came from axillary lymph nodes draining the breast cancer. The sequenced sample consisted of axillary lymph node tissue. Receptors originate from a female donor with breast cancer. Some clones in this sample may be carry-over from other donors' samples.

This chain uses TRBV9 with TRBJ2-1, with TRBD1 identical over 10 bases. J was trimmed by 1 base and V by 2 bases; bases with no gene match: 3. The germline gives CDR1 SGDLS, CDR2 YYNGEE. The CDR3 extends over 16 amino acids. Here the CDR3 DNA reads TGTGCCAGCAGCGTTCGGGGACAGGGGTCCTACAATGAGCAGTTCTTC. As protein: CASSVRGQGSYNEQFF.

The DNA of the CDR3 is TGTGCCAGCAGTTATAAGGGGGCGTCCGTGGTTGGCTACACCTTC. It is translated as CASSYKGASVVGYTF. The chain recombines TRBV6-2 or TRBV6-3 with TRBJ1-2; TRBD1 matches at 7 bases. The length of the CDR3 is 15 residues. V lost 3 bases and J lost 7; bases outside the gene matches: 11. Germline loops: CDR1 MNHEY, CDR2 SVGEGT.

This clonotype was picked up many times. The rearrangement uses TRBV3-1 and TRBJ2-2, with a tentative D call TRBD2 (5 bases). Trimming removed 2 bases at V and 9 bases at J, with 10 bases between. Per the germline V gene, CDR1 is LGHDT and CDR2 is YNNKEL (reference sequence). The CDR3 is 13 amino acids. The CDR3 DNA reads TGTGCCAGCAGCCAAAGGAGGTTCTGGGAGCTGTTTTTT. This gives the protein CASSQRRFWELFF.

This clonotype came up many times. The chain has TRBV9 and TRBJ2-1; 11 bases are shared with TRBD2. After removal of 5 bases from V and 1 base from J, the junction contained 5 bases not matched to a gene. This CDR3 spans 16 amino acids. CDR1 is SGDLS and CDR2 is YYNGEE in the germline V gene. CDR3 loop: CASSTSGSKSYNEQFF. DNA for the CDR3: TGTGCCAGCAGTACTAGCGGGAGCAAATCCTACAATGAGCAGTTCTTC. The variable domain in full, completed from reference TRBV9 and TRBJ2-1, reads DSGVTQTPKHLITATGQRVTLRCSPRSGDLSVYWYQQSLDQGLQFLIQYYNGEERAKGNILERFSAQQFPDLHSELNLSSLELGDSALYFCASSTSGSKSYNEQFFGPGTRLTVL.

Many counts were recorded for this clonotype. The chain links TRBV29-1 to TRBJ2-7; D call uncertain. Trimming removed 2 bases at V and 0 bases at J, with 8 bases between. Germline V gene data show CDR1 as SQVTM and CDR2 as ANQGSEA. The CDR3 runs to 13 residues. The CDR3 here is CSVEPAGSYEQYF. The DNA of the CDR3 is TGCAGCGTTGAACCGGCCGGCTCCTACGAGCAGTACTTC.